This T cell receptor (beta chain) was recovered during a study of blood T cells in healthy people across ages. Study information: Researchers report that template switching captured about one barcoded beta molecule per two T cells. Study-wide results and limits: Researchers judged that diversity estimates from one million T cells fell short of true values. The unsorted PBMCs prevented any conclusive comparison of naive versus antigen-experienced cells.

It was with a sample-barcoded 5' primer and a J-beta primer mix that a second PCR of roughly 7 to 12 cycles was run. All samples yielded 2.5 million or more CDR3-containing paired-end reads. TCRdb reprocessed the 5' RACE reads with MiXCR, giving one entry per CDR3 protein. Counted here are about 1.1 million distinct CDR3 sequences, under 40% occurring once; the ten biggest clones make up 10% to 15%. Turning to this clonotype: The target antigen is unknown.

The specimen was blood. The clonotype originates from a man younger than 35 in good health.

The CDR3 loop is CASSRGLASNEQFF. Written as DNA, the CDR3 is TGTGCCAGCTCGCGGGGACTAGCGAGCAATGAGCAGTTCTTC. The chain couples TRBV18 to TRBJ2-1; 10 bases are a match to TRBD2. The CDR3 spans 14 residues. The germline gives CDR1 KGHSH, CDR2 LQKENI. Trimming cost V 6 bases and J 6 bases; bases outside gene matches: 5.